What follows are 14 T cell receptor beta chains derived from one specimen sequenced in a study of CD4 T cells in relation to SARS-CoV-2 and coronaviruses. Their target antigens are unknown. CD4+ T cells from unexposed donors were obtained before the COVID-19 pandemic (2011-2018). After less than 11 days of culture, CD4+ T cells were isolated. TCRdb keeps only in-frame clones here, not all; method: immunoSEQ multiplex PCR. The repertoire holds approximately 20,000 clones, with about four fifths as singletons. Input material: CD4+ T cells from PBMCs, cultured in vitro. These receptors originate from a human donor in good health.

The V and J genes are TRBV30 and TRBJ2-4; 8 nucleotides agree with TRBD1. The germline CDR1 and CDR2 sequences are GTSNPN and SVGIG (reference sequence). V lost 0 bases and J lost 8; bases outside the gene matches: 3. This CDR3 has 13 amino acids. CDR3 amino acids: CAWSVETGDIQYF. In DNA, the CDR3 is TGTGCCTGGAGTGTTGAGACAGGGGACATTCAGTACTTC.

This clone has just a few counts. The CDR3: CASSLGGTGGHEQYF. The CDR3 bases are TGTGCCAGCAGCTTGGGAGGGACAGGGGGCCACGAGCAGTACTTC. The chain uses TRBV5-5 and TRBJ2-7, with 12 bases identical to TRBD1. The CDR3 runs to 15 residues. CDR1 is SGHKS and CDR2 is YYEKEE in the germline V gene (reference sequence). The V and J ends lost 0 bases and 5 bases, in that order; junction bases with no gene match: 3.

The J gene is TRBJ1-6, the V gene TRBV30; D is perhaps TRBD1 (5 bases). Trimming stripped 4 bases from V and 10 bases from J, with 11 bases between. The CDR3 has 12 amino acids. Germline-derived CDR1 and CDR2 are GTSNPN and SVGIG (reference sequence). Here the CDR3 reads CAWTSGTSPLHF. In DNA, the CDR3 is TGTGCCTGGACTTCCGGGACCTCACCCCTCCACTTT.

The chain joins TRBV13 to TRBJ2-6, with D possibly being TRBD2 (5 bases). This CDR3 spans 15 amino acids. Germline CDR1 PRHDT, CDR2 FYEKMQ (reference sequence). V lost 5 bases and J 4 bases, leaving 12 bases between the germline ends. CDR3 bases: TGTGCCAGCAGCACCCGGGGTGGGGGGGCCAACGTCCTGACTTTC. Protein product: CASSTRGGGANVLTF. The full variable domain, rest sourced from reference TRBV13 and TRBJ2-6, is AAGVIQSPRHLIKEKRETATLKCYPIPRHDTVYWYQQGPGQDPQFLISFYEKMQSDKGSIPDRFSAQQFSDYHSELNMSSLELGDSALYFCASSTRGGGANVLTFGAGSRLTVL.

This chain connects TRBV6-5 to TRBJ2-7; 12 bases align to TRBD1. This CDR3 is 14 amino acids long. The germline gives CDR1 MNHEY, CDR2 SVGAGI. Trimming took 8 bases from V and 7 from J; bases not matched to a gene: 9. This CDR3 reads CASVRDRGRQEQYF. CDR3 coding DNA: TGTGCCAGCGTAAGGGACAGGGGGCGACAGGAGCAGTACTTC.

V and J are TRBV28 and TRBJ1-6; weak D call: TRBD1 (6 bases). CDR1 is MDHEN and CDR2 is SYDVKM in the germline V gene. The CDR3 covers 13 residues. The ends were cut back, 10 bases at V and 3 bases at J, with 10 bases in the middle. In nucleotides, the CDR3 is TGTGCCACCAAACAGGGCTATAATTCACCCCTCCACTTT. Amino acids: CATKQGYNSPLHF.

The chain employs TRBV6-5 and TRBJ2-1; the match to TRBD1 covers 11 bases. V shed 8 bases, J shed 6 bases, and the junction held 9 bases outside the gene matches. The CDR3 is made up of 15 amino acids. In germline, CDR1 is MNHEY, CDR2 SVGAGI. The CDR3 sequence is CASSPGTGGFNEQFF. CDR3 DNA: TGTGCCAGCTCGCCCGGGACAGGGGGTTTCAATGAGCAGTTCTTC.

The rearrangement joins TRBV9 to TRBJ2-5; no reliable D call. CDR1 and CDR2 from the germline V gene are SGDLS and YYNGEE. The CDR3 totals 16 residues. V was cut by 0 bases and J by 0 bases, with 12 bases left in between. CDR3 loop: CASSVEGSGYQETQYF. The CDR3 nucleotides read TGTGCCAGCAGCGTAGAGGGCAGTGGGTACCAAGAGACCCAGTACTTC.

This clone was detected a few times. The V call is TRBV19, the J call TRBJ1-2, with 7 bases lining up with TRBD1. The junction had 5 bases not matched to a gene; V was cut back by 4 bases and J by 0 bases. The germline CDR1 and CDR2 sequences are LNHDA and SQIVND (reference sequence). The CDR3 runs 15 residues. CDR3 in DNA: TGTGCCAGTAGTACTAAACAGGGGACTAACTATGGCTACACCTTC. Residues: CASSTKQGTNYGYTF.

The chain joins TRBV7-2 to TRBJ2-1, with 12 bases aligning to TRBD2. Germline CDR1 is SGHTA and CDR2 is FQGNSA. CDR3 length equals 15 residues. V shed 6 bases and J 7 bases; nucleotides not matched to a gene: 7. CDR3 nucleotides: TGTGCCAGCAGGTCGACTAGCGGGGGACGTAATGAGCAGTTCTTC. Protein: CASRSTSGGRNEQFF.

The chain has TRBV7-2 and TRBJ2-3; D is unclear. The CDR3 extends over 14 amino acids. The germline V gene encodes CDR1 SGHTA and CDR2 FQGNSA. V shed 1 base and J shed 3 bases, with 8 bases lying between them. CDR3 amino acids: CASSLELATDTQYF. In DNA, the CDR3 is TGTGCCAGCAGCTTAGAATTAGCTACAGATACGCAGTATTTT.

The V and J genes are TRBV6-5 and TRBJ2-7; D ambiguous. V was pared by 6 bases and J by 1 base, with 7 bases between. Germline CDR1 reads MNHEY; CDR2 reads SVGAGI. CDR3 length: 12 residues. Written as DNA, the CDR3 is TGTGCCAGCAGCAGAAGGTCCTACGAGCAGTACTTC. It codes for CASSRRSYEQYF.

This chain connects TRBV10-3 to TRBJ2-3; 10 nucleotides line up with TRBD1. V trimming: 5 bases; J trimming: 6 bases; junction bases outside the gene matches: 8. There are 15 residues in the CDR3. Germline CDR1 is ENHRY and CDR2 is SYGVKD. The CDR3 nucleotides are TGTGCCATCAGTTCAGGACAGGGGGGCGGGGATACGCAGTATTTT. Protein product: CAISSGQGGGDTQYF.

J is TRBJ1-4 and V is TRBV28, with D possibly being TRBD1 (5 bases). The CDR3 has 14 amino acids. Trimming took off 5 bases at V and 13 bases at J, with 20 bases between the two ends. Germline lookup yields CDR1 MDHEN and CDR2 SYDVKM. Here the CDR3 DNA reads TGTGCCAGCAGTCCGGCCTCAGGGCCTGGGGGACTGTTTTTT. It specifies CASSPASGPGGLFF.